Below, one TCR beta chain is given with its context. Its antigen remains undetermined. No base quality values were provided; no much bigger clone lies one nucleotide off. From its cysteine to its phenylalanine, the CDR3 spans 15 amino acids. Solely the CDR3 DNA is kept, with 45 bases framed from the first base. For this chain, trimming is 3 bases at the V end and 1 base at the J end, and the number of junction bases without a gene match is 3. The germline V gene yields SGDLS for CDR1 and YYNGEE for CDR2. This specimen comes from a study of cytomegalovirus exposure and HLA in healthy donors listed by TCRdb under 2017. For the wider study: In an earlier analysis of approximately 640 of the donors, 250 to 300 Gb of sequence data and just under 120 million unique TCR beta sequences from about 179 million T cells were reported. An early release that covered about 600 HLA-typed donors contained about 300 gigabases of sequencing data and roughly 84 million unique TCR sequences. Of the roughly 400 genotyped donors, approximately 80% fell in the genetic ancestry cluster associated with self-reported Caucasian donors. The study was designed to test whether signatures of past pathogen exposure could be identified by cataloging public T cell receptors. Using immunosequencing, the study profiled T cell repertoires from around 670 subjects and related those repertoires to cytomegalovirus serostatus. Along with the approximately 700-subject first cohort, a separate validation cohort of over a hundred different subjects was used. To predict cytomegalovirus infection status, the study brought together high-throughput TCR immunosequencing, statistical association of individual TCRs with disease status, and machine learning. A later analysis re-analyzed previously published TCR beta repertoires from 500 to 700 donors and added high-resolution HLA genotyping to study TCR occurrence patterns. The later analysis used no new phenotypic data to find candidate immune exposures, relying instead on TCR beta sequences and their occurrence across donors. In an earlier analysis of over 550 of the donors, high-throughput TCR beta sequencing was used to judge whether each TCR beta V gene segment behaved as functional or pseudogenic. Donor age, sex, ethnicity and CMV serostatus were collected together with the repertoire data. A later genetic analysis used genome-wide SNP genotypes for about three fifths of the roughly 700 donors, treating that subset as a discovery cohort. All discovery cohort repertoires had been generated on a single sequencing platform. Class I and class II HLA loci were covered by the typing at four-digit resolution. The number of donors typed differed by locus, with about 629-630 for A, B, C, DRB1 and DQB1, approximately 500 for DQA1, approximately 580 for DPA1, and over 400 for DPB1. Because of strong linkage in the cohort, five DR-DQ haplotypes were treated as single units for association and clustering. Across 398 genotyped donors of the cohort, an average of about 240,000 unique TCR beta nucleotide sequences per donor were sequenced, and approximately 17% of those sequences were non-productive.

Overall results and qualifications from the work: Some IMGT-functional V segments, including TRBV6-2 and TRBV6-3, could not be told apart with the 87-base-pair reads, so those segments were excluded. Roughly uniform sequencing depth across donors was assumed in presence/absence analyses, although this assumption may not hold. In a later analysis, most CMV-associated TCR beta chains were found to appear HLA-restricted, with HLA associations seemingly driven largely by CMV exposure. Linkage disequilibrium might explain the correlated functional status among segregating V segments, but an unknown experimental factor could not be ruled out. In a later analysis, TCR association rates were found to vary across HLA loci, with the most associated TCRs seen for DRB1 alleles and the fewest for HLA-C alleles. An association between a missense DCLRE1C variant and V-gene and J-gene trimming of TCR beta chains was found in a later genetic analysis and replicated in an independent cohort. This cohort had only TCR beta chains sequenced, and the lack of alpha or paired-chain data limited which features could be detected. A further reported finding was that TCR beta sequences accurately predicted the HLA-A and HLA-B alleles for most subjects in the first cohort. A later analysis reported that several top co-occurrence clusters appeared linked to parvovirus B19, influenza, CMV and Epstein-Barr virus. A group of highly shared sequence variants was considered likely to be a technical artifact of the sequencing pipeline. Because some donors lacked HLA typing at each locus, the association tests relied only on the typed subset. The study gave a list of 150 to 200 TCR beta chains associated with cytomegalovirus. While some public TCRs were present in many individuals, most TCR sequences turned up only very rarely across donors. Immune exposure information for the cohort was limited to CMV serostatus. In a later analysis, HLA-associated TCR beta chains were found to be more clonally expanded and to have lower generation probabilities than equally common non-associated chains. A later analysis associated approximately 17,000 TCR beta sequences with specific HLA alleles at a false discovery rate of 0.05. Cytomegalovirus status was reported to be diagnosed by the classifier with high specificity and sensitivity in both the original and validation cohorts. When HLA alleles, especially DR and DQ, strongly co-occurred, TCR associations were difficult to assign to individual alleles. Some 15 rarely observed V segments, including chromosome 9 orphons, were excluded from the earlier analysis of about 500 of the donors because counts were too low. According to the authors, the approach could potentially be generalized to other disease states and immunological phenotypes. According to a later genetic analysis, donors in an Asian-associated ancestry cluster had fewer N-insertions in productive TCRs than the approximately 690-donor mean. Broadly in line with IMGT annotations, most TCR beta V segments showed up in productive rearrangements about 87% or about 30% of the time in an earlier analysis of about 500 of the donors. In vitro tests confirmed that a few of the cytomegalovirus-associated TCR beta chains recognize cytomegalovirus antigens.

The library was obtained by the immunoSEQ multiplex PCR assay. A mixture of 60 forward primers for TCR Vbeta segments and 13 reverse primers for TCR Jbeta segments was used in the multiplex PCR. The CDR3 region of rearranged TCR beta genes was amplified from genomic DNA by a multiplex PCR assay. The amplified TCR beta libraries were sequenced on the Illumina HiSeq System as 87-base-pair reads. The study's processing was this. A later analysis tallied around 80 million unique TCR beta chains across the approximately 670 repertoires, and approximately 12 million of those chains were shared by two or more donors. Raw reads were error-corrected and collapsed into unique sequences with a nearest-neighbor algorithm that merged closely related sequences to remove PCR and sequencing errors. To assign V, D and J gene segments, CDR3 sequences were aligned to IMGT reference sequences. For a sequence to be retained, a match of at least six nucleotides was required to both a V gene segment and a J gene segment. Rearrangements were called productive when the CDR3 lacked stop codons and stayed in frame with V and J; all others were non-productive. Following IMGT convention, CDR3 was defined as the stretch from the second conserved V-encoded cysteine up to the conserved J-encoded phenylalanine. The earlier analysis of 550 to 650 of the donors excluded any sequence lacking an unambiguous match to a single V gene segment. An earlier analysis of several hundred of the donors called V segments functional above 56.7% productive rearrangements and segregating when the between-donor standard deviation exceeded 5%. A statistical classification framework was built for diagnosing cytomegalovirus status from the catalog of TCR beta chain sequences. A later analysis assigned V and J genes by comparing TCR nucleotide sequences with IMGT/GENE-DB human TR gene sequences. Using the TCRdist pipeline, a later analysis assigned CDR3 sequences along with most-parsimonious VDJ recombination scenarios. A later analysis defined each TCR beta chain by its CDR3 amino acid sequence plus V-gene family, and excluded reads lacking a unique V-gene family. In a later analysis, around 600 highly shared, low-generation-probability nucleotide sequences were removed to address suspected cross-contamination and a sequencing artifact. In a later analysis, a clonal expansion index was calculated for each public chain from normalized within-repertoire ranks of inferred template counts. Generation probabilities in a later analysis came from a VDJ recombination model fitted to out-of-frame rearrangements, and those results were checked against IGoR. Hypergeometric tests were used in a later analysis to score TCR-TCR, TCR-HLA and TCR-CMV co-occurrence, with a repertoire-size bias correction applied to the TCR pairs. False discovery rates were estimated in a later analysis by permuting HLA or CMV assignments 20 times. A later analysis grouped co-occurring TCRs with DBSCAN, adding TCRdist sequence similarity when clustering within HLA-allele-positive subsets. Repertoires with fewer than 30,000 or more than 120,000 public chains were left out of co-occurrence clustering, as were about five repertoires with anomalous nucleotide sharing. TCRdb retrieved this table from immuneACCESS and kept in-frame rearrangements only. Not all clones are present; in checked studies, unresolved V genes account for under half, and no reason is known for the remainder. V, J and clone size derive from that table, while D and trimming were established from the DNA sequence. The sample table contains 85,000 to 100,000 clones; only one count was recorded for 77% of them. The top ten constitute less than 9.5% of the sample.

The cohort was made up of under 800 healthy bone marrow donors. All cohort members were sampled while nominally healthy, although unrecorded immune exposures were likely present. The donor was CMV seropositive and belonged to the group of 250 to 300 seropositive cohort members. Each donor provided a peripheral blood sample, and peripheral blood mononuclear cells were used for TCR beta sequencing. The Qiagen DNeasy Blood Extraction Kit was used to extract genomic DNA from the blood cell samples. This receptor was identified in a man in his forties or fifties in good health and CMV-seropositive. This chain joins TRBV9 to TRBJ2-1, with 8 bases aligning to TRBD1. The material sequenced was PBMCs. The bases are TGTGCCAGCAGCGCCCAGGGGGCATCCTACAATGAGCAGTTCTTC. This yields the protein CASSAQGASYNEQFF.